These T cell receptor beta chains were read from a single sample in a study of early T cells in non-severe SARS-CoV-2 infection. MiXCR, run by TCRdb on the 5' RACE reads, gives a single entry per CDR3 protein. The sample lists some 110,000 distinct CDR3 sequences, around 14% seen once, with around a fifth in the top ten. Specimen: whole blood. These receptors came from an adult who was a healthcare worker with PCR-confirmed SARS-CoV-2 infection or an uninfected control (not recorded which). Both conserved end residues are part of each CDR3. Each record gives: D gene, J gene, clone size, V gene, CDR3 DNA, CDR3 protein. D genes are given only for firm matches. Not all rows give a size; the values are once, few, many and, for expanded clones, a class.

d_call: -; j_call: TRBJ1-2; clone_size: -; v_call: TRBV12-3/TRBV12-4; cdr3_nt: TGTGCCAGCAGTCCTATATCGCGGGCCGGCTACACCTTC; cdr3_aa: CASSPISRAGYTF
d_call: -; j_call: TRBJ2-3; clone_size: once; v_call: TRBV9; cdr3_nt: TGTGCCAGCAGCCCCGAGGAGGATACGCAGTATTTT; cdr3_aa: CASSPEEDTQYF
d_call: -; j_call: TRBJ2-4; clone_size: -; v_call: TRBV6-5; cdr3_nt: TGTGCCAGCAGTTATTCCCTCGGCTTAGCAAAAAACATTCAGTACTTC; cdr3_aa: CASSYSLGLAKNIQYF
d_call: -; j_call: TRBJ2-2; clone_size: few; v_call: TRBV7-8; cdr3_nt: TGTGCCAGCAGCACGGTCGGAATCGGGGAGCTGTTTTTT; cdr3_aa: CASSTVGIGELFF
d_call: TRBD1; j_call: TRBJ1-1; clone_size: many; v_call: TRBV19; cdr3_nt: TGTGCCACCCGAATGACCCCCCAGGGGGCGACGGCTTTCTTT; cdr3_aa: CATRMTPQGATAFF
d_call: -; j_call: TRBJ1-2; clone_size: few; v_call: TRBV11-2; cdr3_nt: TGTGCCAGCAGCCCGATAAGTGGGGGCAACTATGGCTACACCTTC; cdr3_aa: CASSPISGGNYGYTF
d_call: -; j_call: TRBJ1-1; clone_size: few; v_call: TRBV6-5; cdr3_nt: TGTGCCAGCAGAAGGGGGAGGAACACTGAAGCTTTCTTT; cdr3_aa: CASRRGRNTEAFF
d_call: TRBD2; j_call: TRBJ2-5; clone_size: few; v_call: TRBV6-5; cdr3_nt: TGTGCCAGCAGCCCCTTACCAAGCGGGGGGAGCGACCAGTACTTC; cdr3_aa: CASSPLPSGGSDQYF
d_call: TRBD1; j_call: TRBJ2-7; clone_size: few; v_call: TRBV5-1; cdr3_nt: TGCGCCAGCAGCCGGGACAGGGTTAAAGGCGAGCGGTACTTC; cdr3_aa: CASSRDRVKGERYF
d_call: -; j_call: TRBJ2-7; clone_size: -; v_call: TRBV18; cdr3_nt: TGTGCCAGCTCCCTCCACCGGGGTAGCGCCTACGAGCAGTACTTC; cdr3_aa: CASSLHRGSAYEQYF
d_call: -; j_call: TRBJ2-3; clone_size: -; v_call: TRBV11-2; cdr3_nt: TGTGCCAGTAAGAGATTCACAGATACGCAGTATTTT; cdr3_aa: CASKRFTDTQYF
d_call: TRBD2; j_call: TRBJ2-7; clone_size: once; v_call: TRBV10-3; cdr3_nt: TGTGCCATCAGTGAGCTGTTAGGGACTACCTACTCCTACGAGCAGTACTTC; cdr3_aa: CAISELLGTTYSYEQYF